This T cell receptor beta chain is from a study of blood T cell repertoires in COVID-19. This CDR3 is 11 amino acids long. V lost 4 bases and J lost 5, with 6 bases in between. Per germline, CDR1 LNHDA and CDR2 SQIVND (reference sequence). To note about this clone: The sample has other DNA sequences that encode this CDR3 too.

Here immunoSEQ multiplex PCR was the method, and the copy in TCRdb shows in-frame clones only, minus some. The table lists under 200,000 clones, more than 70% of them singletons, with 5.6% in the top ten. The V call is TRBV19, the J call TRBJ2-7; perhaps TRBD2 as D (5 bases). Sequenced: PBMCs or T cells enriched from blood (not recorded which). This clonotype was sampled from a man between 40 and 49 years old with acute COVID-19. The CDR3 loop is CASSTGNEQYF. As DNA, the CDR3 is TGTGCCAGTAGTACCGGGAACGAGCAGTACTTC.